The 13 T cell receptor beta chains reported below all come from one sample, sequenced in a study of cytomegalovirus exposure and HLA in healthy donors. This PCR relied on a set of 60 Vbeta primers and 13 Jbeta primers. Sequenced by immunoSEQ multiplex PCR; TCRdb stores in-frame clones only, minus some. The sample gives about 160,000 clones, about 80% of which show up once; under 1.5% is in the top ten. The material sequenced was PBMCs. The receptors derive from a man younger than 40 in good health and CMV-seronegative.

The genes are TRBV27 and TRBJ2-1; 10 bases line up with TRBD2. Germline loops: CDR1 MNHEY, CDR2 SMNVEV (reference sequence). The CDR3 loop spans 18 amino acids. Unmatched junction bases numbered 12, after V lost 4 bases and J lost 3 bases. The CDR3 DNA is TGTGCCAGCAGTTGGCGGACTAGCGGAGCCCTGGACTACAATGAGCAGTTCTTC. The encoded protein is CASSWRTSGALDYNEQFF.

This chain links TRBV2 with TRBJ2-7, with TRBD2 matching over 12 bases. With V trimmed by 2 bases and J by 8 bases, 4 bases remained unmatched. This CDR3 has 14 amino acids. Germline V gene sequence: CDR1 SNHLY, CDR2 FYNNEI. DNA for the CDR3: TGTGCCAGCAGTGAAACTAGCGGGAGGCCGCAGCAGTACTTC. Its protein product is CASSETSGRPQQYF.

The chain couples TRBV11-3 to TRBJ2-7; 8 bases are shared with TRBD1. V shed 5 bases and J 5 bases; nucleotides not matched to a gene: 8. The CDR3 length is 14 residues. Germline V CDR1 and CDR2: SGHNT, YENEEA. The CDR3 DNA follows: TGTGCCAGCAGCCGCCCGGACAGGGTCCACGAGCAGTACTTC. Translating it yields CASSRPDRVHEQYF.

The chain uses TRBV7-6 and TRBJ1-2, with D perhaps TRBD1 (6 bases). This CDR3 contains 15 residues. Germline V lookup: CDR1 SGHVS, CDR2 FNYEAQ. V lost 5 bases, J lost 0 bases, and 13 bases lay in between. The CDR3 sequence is CASSPRTDPNYGYTF. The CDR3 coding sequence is TGTGCCAGCAGCCCTCGGACAGATCCTAACTATGGCTACACCTTC.

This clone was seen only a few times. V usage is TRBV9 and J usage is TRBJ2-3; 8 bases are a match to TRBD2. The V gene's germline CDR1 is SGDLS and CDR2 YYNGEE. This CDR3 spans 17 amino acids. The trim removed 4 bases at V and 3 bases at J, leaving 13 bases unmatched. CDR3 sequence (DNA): TGTGCCAGCAGCTCGAGCCCCTTGGCGGGGGGAACAGATACGCAGTATTTT. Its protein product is CASSSSPLAGGTDTQYF.

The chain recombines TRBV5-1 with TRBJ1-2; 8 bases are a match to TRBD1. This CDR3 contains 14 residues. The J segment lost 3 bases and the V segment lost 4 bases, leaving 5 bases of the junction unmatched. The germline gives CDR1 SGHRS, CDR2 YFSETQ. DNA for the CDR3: TGCGCCAGCAGCCAAACAGGGGGGTACTATGGCTACACCTTC. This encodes CASSQTGGYYGYTF.

The CDR3 protein is CAISDQVGGGLSEQYF. The CDR3 DNA follows: TGTGCCATCAGTGATCAGGTTGGTGGGGGCCTGAGCGAGCAGTACTTC. This chain joins TRBV10-3 and TRBJ2-7; D is possibly TRBD1 (6 bases). The CDR3 loop spans 16 amino acids. Germline V lookup: CDR1 ENHRY, CDR2 SYGVKD. Trimming took 3 bases from V and 6 from J, leaving 21 bases between them.

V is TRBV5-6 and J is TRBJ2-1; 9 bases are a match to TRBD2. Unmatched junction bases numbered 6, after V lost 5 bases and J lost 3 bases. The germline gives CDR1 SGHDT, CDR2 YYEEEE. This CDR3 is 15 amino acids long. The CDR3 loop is CASRRRTSDYNEQFF. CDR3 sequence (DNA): TGTGCCAGCAGGCGGAGGACTAGCGACTACAATGAGCAGTTCTTC.

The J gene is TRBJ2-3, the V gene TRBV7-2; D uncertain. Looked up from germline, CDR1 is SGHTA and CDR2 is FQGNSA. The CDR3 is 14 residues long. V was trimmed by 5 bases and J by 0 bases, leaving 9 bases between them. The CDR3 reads CASSLLESTDTQYF. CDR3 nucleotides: TGTGCCAGCAGCCTTCTCGAGAGCACAGATACGCAGTATTTT.

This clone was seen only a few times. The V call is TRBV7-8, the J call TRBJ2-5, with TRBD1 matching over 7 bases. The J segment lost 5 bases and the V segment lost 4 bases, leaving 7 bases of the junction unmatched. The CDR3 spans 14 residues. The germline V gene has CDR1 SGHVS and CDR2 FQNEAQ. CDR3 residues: CASSSTGIGETQYF. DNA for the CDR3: TGTGCCAGCAGCTCGACAGGGATCGGGGAGACCCAGTACTTC.

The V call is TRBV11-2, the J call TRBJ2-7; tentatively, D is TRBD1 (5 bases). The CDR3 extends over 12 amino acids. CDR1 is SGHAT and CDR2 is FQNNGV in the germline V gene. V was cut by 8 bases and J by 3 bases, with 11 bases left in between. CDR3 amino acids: CASGQIHYEQYF. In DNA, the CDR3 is TGTGCCAGCGGACAAATTCACTACGAGCAGTACTTC.

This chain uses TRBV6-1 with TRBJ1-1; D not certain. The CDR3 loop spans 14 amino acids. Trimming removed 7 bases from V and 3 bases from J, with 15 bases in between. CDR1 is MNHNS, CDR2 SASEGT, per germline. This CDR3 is CASKERLLDTEAFF. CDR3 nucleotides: TGTGCCAGCAAGGAGAGACTCCTGGACACTGAAGCTTTCTTT.

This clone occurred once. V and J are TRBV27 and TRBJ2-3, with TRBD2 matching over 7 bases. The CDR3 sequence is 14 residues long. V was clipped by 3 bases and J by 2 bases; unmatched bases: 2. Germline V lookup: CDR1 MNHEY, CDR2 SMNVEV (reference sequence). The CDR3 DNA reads TGTGCCAGCAGTTTTCTAGCGGCCACAGATACGCAGTATTTT. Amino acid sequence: CASSFLAATDTQYF.